This T cell receptor (beta chain) comes out of a study of molecular identifiers for immune sequencing clone quantification. TCRdb re-derived calls from the PCR reads in MiXCR, one entry per CDR3 protein. The sample yields about 510,000 distinct CDR3 sequences, around 23% seen once. Germline CDR1 and CDR2: LGHNA and YSLEER. Trimming removed 2 bases from V and 5 bases from J; junction bases left unmatched: 9. The CDR3 is 18 residues long. The table lists this clonotype with a few counts. This TCR was recovered from a human donor in good health. Some libraries in this study had Jurkat cell RNA spiked in. V is TRBV4-3 and J is TRBJ2-7; TRBD2 aligns across 16 bases. The sequencing sample was made of naive CD8+ T cells from blood, with Jurkat cell RNA spiked in. Subset here: FACS-sorted CD8+CD4-CCR7+CD45RA+ naive T cells. CDR3 residues: CASSQRGLAGGPNDEQYF. The CDR3 region has the DNA TGCGCCAGCAGCCAAAGGGGACTAGCGGGGGGGCCTAATGACGAGCAGTACTTC.